This T cell receptor beta chain is drawn from a study of vaccination effects on CD4 cells after COVID-19. The overall study: Wells each received approximately 2 million PBMC, cultured with 10 IU/ml IL-2 and roughly 10 ug/ml peptides.

Isolating CD4+ T cells followed roughly ten days of culture. It was between March and December 2020 that the person had a SARS-CoV-2 infection confirmed by PCR. Half of the medium was exchanged for IL-2 medium on both days 3 and 7. CDR1 and CDR2 from the germline V gene are SGHRS and YFSETQ. This CDR3 has 17 residues. V trimming: 0 bases; J trimming: 3 bases; junction bases outside the gene matches: 6. The data were produced by immunoSEQ multiplex PCR, yet TCRdb's version contains in-frame clones alone and is incomplete. In the table there are 45,000 to 50,000 clones, more than 75% of which are singletons. Points on this clone: Its antigen is not known.

Study-wide findings and caveats: Post-vaccine spike-reactive clones in convalescents were mainly new vaccine-induced clones.

The TCR originated in a human donor who had a prior SARS-CoV-2 infection. This chain connects TRBV5-1 to TRBJ1-2; 12 bases agree with TRBD1. Sample: CD4+ T cells from PBMCs cultured without peptide, taken before COVID-19 vaccination. DNA of the CDR3: TGCGCCAGCAGCTTGGCCGGGACAGGGGGCGTTGACTATGGCTACACCTTC. Its translation: CASSLAGTGGVDYGYTF.